These 27 T cell receptor beta chains were sequenced from one sample in a study of blood T cell repertoires in COVID-19. Here immunoSEQ multiplex PCR was the method, and the copy in TCRdb shows in-frame clones only, minus some. The sample yields about 290,000 clones, just under 85% seen once. The sample was peripheral blood. The receptors were sampled from a woman aged 50 to 65 with active or convalescent COVID-19.

This clone was seen only once. The chain recombines TRBV7-9 with TRBJ2-1; 10 nucleotides agree with TRBD2. V dropped 0 bases and J dropped 8; count of bases not matched to a gene: 4. This CDR3 is built from 15 residues. CDR1 and CDR2 from the germline V gene are SEHNR and FQNEAQ (reference sequence). The CDR3 nucleotides are TGTGCCAGCAGCTTAGCCGGGACTAGCGTCGATGAGCAGTTCTTC. Translation: CASSLAGTSVDEQFF.

The J gene is TRBJ2-4, the V gene TRBV11-1; D possibly corresponds to TRBD2 (6 bases). This CDR3 contains 15 residues. Germline V gives CDR1 SGHAT, CDR2 FQDESV (reference sequence). Trimming left V 4 bases short and J 2 bases short, with 12 bases between. The CDR3, as DNA: TGTGCCAGCAGCTCGGCCGGGGGTCCCAAAAACATTCAGTACTTC. It is translated as CASSSAGGPKNIQYF.

This clone was observed a single time. This rearrangement joins TRBV5-4 to TRBJ1-2, with no clear D. With 4 bases removed from V and 6 bases from J, the gap between germline ends came to 19 bases. Germline V CDR1 and CDR2: SGHNT, YYREEE (reference sequence). The CDR3 sequence is 15 residues long. The CDR3 loop reads CASSNPIRHLNGYTF. DNA of the CDR3: TGTGCCAGCAGCAACCCTATTCGCCATCTCAATGGCTACACCTTC.

The chain recombines TRBV18 with TRBJ1-2, with 8 bases fitting TRBD1. The CDR3 has 14 amino acids. Losses at the gene ends were 3 bases for V and 1 base for J; bases not matched to a gene: 1. Germline V gene lookup returns CDR1 KGHSH and CDR2 LQKENI. CDR3 loop: CASSPTGGNYGYTF. In DNA, the CDR3 is TGTGCCAGCTCACCCACAGGGGGTAACTATGGCTACACCTTC.

The chain recombines TRBV27 with TRBJ1-1; D possibly corresponds to TRBD1 (6 bases). This CDR3 contains 13 residues. With 6 bases removed from V and 5 bases from J, the gap between germline ends came to 13 bases. Germline values: CDR1 MNHEY, CDR2 SMNVEV (reference sequence). The CDR3 reads CASSPRGLTEAFF. In nucleotides, the CDR3 is TGTGCCAGCAGCCCCAGGGGTTTGACTGAAGCTTTCTTT.

The rearrangement uses TRBV5-1 and TRBJ2-1; 12 bases are shared with TRBD2. The CDR3 length is 19 residues. Germline CDR1 is SGHRS and CDR2 is YFSETQ. V dropped 2 bases and J dropped 4; count of bases not matched to a gene: 13. CDR3 in DNA: TGCGCCAGCAGCTTCCTAGCGGGAGGGGGTACCACATTATACAATGAGCAGTTCTTC. Translation gives CASSFLAGGGTTLYNEQFF. Complete variable domain (other parts from reference TRBV5-1 and TRBJ2-1): KAGVTQTPRYLIKTRGQQVTLSCSPISGHRSVSWYQQTPGQGLQFLFEYFSETQRNKGNFPGRFSGRQFSNSRSEMNVSTLELGDSALYLCASSFLAGGGTTLYNEQFFGPGTRLTVL.

The genes are TRBV11-2 and TRBJ2-5, with TRBD2 identical over 11 bases. V gave up 1 base and J gave up 4 bases; unmatched junction bases: 2. The germline CDR1 and CDR2 sequences are SGHAT and FQNNGV. This CDR3 spans 15 amino acids. CDR3 in DNA: TGTGCCAGCAGCTTAGTTGGACTAGCGGGAGAGACCCAGTACTTC. Residues: CASSLVGLAGETQYF.

The V gene is TRBV10-3, the J gene TRBJ2-7; the match to TRBD1 covers 10 bases. Unmatched junction bases numbered 8, after V lost 5 bases and J lost 7 bases. Germline CDR1 is ENHRY and CDR2 is SYGVKD. This CDR3 comprises 14 residues. CDR3 DNA sequence: TGTGCCATCAGTATGGGACAGGGGTCCGTAGAGCAGTACTTC. Translation: CAISMGQGSVEQYF.

The rearrangement joins TRBV2 to TRBJ1-3, with 9 positions matching TRBD1. Germline CDR1 reads SNHLY; CDR2 reads FYNNEI. With 4 bases clipped from V and 2 bases from J, the junction kept 9 bases outside the gene matches. The CDR3 runs to 17 residues. CDR3: CASSAVQGANPGNTIYF. CDR3 DNA sequence: TGTGCCAGCAGTGCAGTACAGGGGGCGAATCCTGGAAACACCATATATTTT.

This chain uses TRBV6-5 with TRBJ2-7; unclear D gene. V dropped 7 bases and J dropped 1 base, with 2 bases sitting between them. This CDR3 has 10 residues. Germline CDR1 and CDR2: MNHEY and SVGAGI. CDR3 residues: CASTSYEQYF. Here the CDR3 DNA reads TGTGCCAGCACATCCTACGAGCAGTACTTC.

CDR3 region: CASSSTSGRGNEQFF. CDR3 coding DNA: TGTGCCAGCAGTTCGACTAGCGGGAGAGGCAATGAGCAGTTCTTC. The V and J genes are TRBV6-5 and TRBJ2-1; the match to TRBD2 covers 12 bases. Germline lookup yields CDR1 MNHEY and CDR2 SVGAGI. The CDR3 is 15 residues long. After removal of 4 bases from V and 6 bases from J, the junction contained 4 bases not matched to a gene.

The chain couples TRBV11-2 to TRBJ2-7, with 12 bases identical to TRBD2. The ends lost 0 bases at V and 3 bases at J; junction bases unmatched: 6. Per germline, CDR1 SGHAT and CDR2 FQNNGV. CDR3 length equals 17 residues. CDR3 bases: TGTGCCAGCAGCTTAGATAGGACTAGCGGGACTATCTACGAGCAGTACTTC. Protein: CASSLDRTSGTIYEQYF.

The rearrangement joins TRBV2 to TRBJ2-2; no definite D call. CDR3 size: 14 residues. Germline V gives CDR1 SNHLY, CDR2 FYNNEI. Trimming removed 2 bases from V and 9 bases from J, with 13 bases in between. The CDR3 protein is CASSESPARWELFF. As DNA, the CDR3 is TGTGCCAGCAGTGAATCCCCCGCTAGATGGGAGCTGTTTTTT.

This clone was picked up one time. The J gene is TRBJ2-3, the V gene TRBV5-1, with unresolved D. The V gene's germline CDR1 is SGHRS and CDR2 YFSETQ. The CDR3 extends over 14 amino acids. The germline V and J ends were trimmed by 0 bases and 1 base, with 6 bases remaining between them. The CDR3 loop reads CASSLGARTDTQYF. The CDR3 DNA follows: TGCGCCAGCAGCTTGGGGGCCCGCACAGATACGCAGTATTTT.

In DNA, the CDR3 is TGCGCCAGCAGCATCCAGGGTGGTGAAAAACTGTTTTTT. Protein product: CASSIQGGEKLFF. This chain joins TRBV5-1 and TRBJ1-4, with a possible D match to TRBD1 (5 bases). Trimming pared 4 bases from V and 7 bases from J, leaving 11 bases between. Germline V gene lookup returns CDR1 SGHRS and CDR2 YFSETQ. The CDR3 covers 13 residues.

V usage is TRBV5-6 and J usage is TRBJ1-4; D unresolved. Trimming cost V 4 bases and J 6 bases, with 13 bases left between them. The germline V gene encodes CDR1 SGHDT and CDR2 YYEEEE. The CDR3 has 14 residues. CDR3 sequence: CASSKTREDEKLFF. For the CDR3, the DNA is TGTGCCAGCAGCAAAACCCGGGAAGATGAAAAACTGTTTTTT.

Only a few counts were recorded for this clone. The chain links TRBV27 to TRBJ1-5; 7 bases agree with TRBD1. With V trimmed by 7 bases and J by 5 bases, 14 bases remained unmatched. Germline CDR1 is MNHEY and CDR2 is SMNVEV (reference sequence). This CDR3 comprises 16 residues. CDR3 sequence reads: CASTYPPDRDDQPQHF. Written as DNA, the CDR3 is TGTGCCAGCACCTACCCCCCCGACAGGGATGATCAGCCCCAGCATTTT.

The chain recombines TRBV9 with TRBJ2-5; tentative D call: TRBD2 (5 bases). CDR1 is SGDLS, CDR2 YYNGEE, per germline. The CDR3 totals 14 residues. V lost 4 bases, J lost 2 bases, and 12 bases lay in between. The CDR3 nucleotides read TGTGCCAGCAGCAAACAACCGGGACAAGAGACCCAGTACTTC. Its translation: CASSKQPGQETQYF. Full variable domain (rest looked up from reference TRBV9 and TRBJ2-5): DSGVTQTPKHLITATGQRVTLRCSPRSGDLSVYWYQQSLDQGLQFLIQYYNGEERAKGNILERFSAQQFPDLHSELNLSSLELGDSALYFCASSKQPGQETQYFGPGTRLLVL.

This clone was recorded only once. The chain uses TRBV5-6 and TRBJ2-5; 11 bases line up with TRBD1. Germline V lookup: CDR1 SGHDT, CDR2 YYEEEE. Germline trimming cut 0 bases from V and 1 base from J; bases unmatched to any gene: 2. The CDR3 has 16 amino acids. CDR3 nucleotide sequence: TGTGCCAGCAGCTTGGCCGGGACAGGGGGCCAAGAGACCCAGTACTTC. Protein: CASSLAGTGGQETQYF.

The CDR3 protein is CASSALSGRPGFGQYF. DNA for the CDR3: TGTGCCAGCAGTGCCCTCTCTGGTCGGCCAGGCTTCGGGCAGTACTTC. This rearrangement joins TRBV2 to TRBJ2-7, with D unclear. The V gene's germline CDR1 is SNHLY and CDR2 FYNNEI. CDR3 size: 16 residues. V gave up 4 bases and J gave up 9 bases, with 25 bases separating them.

The V gene is TRBV5-4, the J gene TRBJ2-7; TRBD2 aligns across 10 bases. Losses at the gene ends were 0 bases for V and 0 bases for J; bases not matched to a gene: 6. Germline V lookup: CDR1 SGHNT, CDR2 YYREEE (reference sequence). This CDR3 is 17 amino acids long. The CDR3 bases are TGTGCCAGCAGCTTGGAAACTAGCGGGATTAGCTCCTACGAGCAGTACTTC. Amino acids: CASSLETSGISSYEQYF.

The rearrangement uses TRBV27 and TRBJ1-2; unclear D gene. The CDR3 runs 14 residues. Germline-derived CDR1 and CDR2 are MNHEY and SMNVEV (reference sequence). V was shortened by 2 bases and J by 3 bases, with 10 bases between the two germline ends. DNA of the CDR3: TGTGCCAGCAGTTTAGGGTCAGGTTACTATGGCTACACCTTC. It codes for CASSLGSGYYGYTF.

DNA for the CDR3: TGCGCCAGCAGCACAACAGGGACGGACACCGGGGAGCTGTTTTTT. Amino acids: CASSTTGTDTGELFF. The chain is built from TRBV4-1 and TRBJ2-2; tentative D call: TRBD1 (6 bases). With 5 bases removed from V and 3 bases from J, the gap between germline ends came to 13 bases. The CDR3 consists of 15 residues. Germline-derived CDR1 and CDR2 are MGHRA and YSYEKL.

The chain is built from TRBV9 and TRBJ1-6; D is perhaps TRBD1 (6 bases). This CDR3 spans 16 amino acids. Per germline, CDR1 SGDLS and CDR2 YYNGEE. The V and J ends lost 6 bases and 7 bases respectively, with 20 bases between them. This CDR3 reads CASTFLDRRKNSPLHF. The CDR3 DNA reads as TGTGCCAGCACCTTTTTGGACAGACGCAAGAATTCACCCCTCCACTTT.

The rearrangement links TRBV4-1 to TRBJ2-7, with a weak D call TRBD2 (6 bases). Germline assignment: CDR1 MGHRA and CDR2 YSYEKL. This CDR3 comprises 13 residues. Trimming cost V 3 bases and J 4 bases, with 10 bases left between them. DNA for the CDR3: TGCGCCAGCAGCCAGCAGGGAGGTTACGAGCAGTACTTC. Its protein product is CASSQQGGYEQYF.

This chain connects TRBV7-9 to TRBJ2-1; perhaps TRBD2 as D (6 bases). Trimming removed 3 bases at V and 0 bases at J, with 21 bases between. This CDR3 contains 19 residues. The germline CDR1 and CDR2 sequences are SEHNR and FQNEAQ (reference sequence). Here the CDR3 reads CASSLDIGLPGSSYNEQFF. The CDR3 region has the DNA TGTGCCAGCAGCTTGGATATCGGCCTCCCCGGGAGCTCCTACAATGAGCAGTTCTTC.

On this clone itself: Additional DNA sequences in this sample encode the identical CDR3. The chain has TRBV3-1 (or the pseudogene TRBV3-2) and TRBJ1-1; maybe TRBD1 (5 bases). The CDR3 is 14 amino acids. V lost 1 base and J 5 bases, leaving 11 bases between the germline ends. Germline V gives CDR1 LGHDT, CDR2 YNNKEL (reference sequence). For the CDR3, the DNA is TGTGCCAGCAGCCAAGTCGGGGGGAGTACTGAAGCTTTCTTT. Protein: CASSQVGGSTEAFF.